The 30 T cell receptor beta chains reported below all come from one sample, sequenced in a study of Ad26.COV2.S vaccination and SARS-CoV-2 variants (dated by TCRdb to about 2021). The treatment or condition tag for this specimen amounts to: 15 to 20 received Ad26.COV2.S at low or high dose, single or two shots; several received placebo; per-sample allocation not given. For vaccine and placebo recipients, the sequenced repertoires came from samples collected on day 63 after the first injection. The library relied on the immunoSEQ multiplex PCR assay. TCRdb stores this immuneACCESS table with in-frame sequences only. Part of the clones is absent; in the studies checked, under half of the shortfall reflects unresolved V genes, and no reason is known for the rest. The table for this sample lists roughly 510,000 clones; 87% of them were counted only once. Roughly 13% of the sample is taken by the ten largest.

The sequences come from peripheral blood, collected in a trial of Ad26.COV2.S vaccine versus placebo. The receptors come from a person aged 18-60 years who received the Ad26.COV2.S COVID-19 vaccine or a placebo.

CDR3 residues: CASSWLRGVGSNEQFF. The CDR3 DNA reads TGTGCCAGCAGCTGGCTAAGGGGCGTGGGCTCCAATGAGCAGTTCTTC. The genes are TRBV5-8 and TRBJ2-1; maybe TRBD1 (5 bases). Germline assignment: CDR1 SGHTS and CDR2 YDEGEE. This CDR3 is built from 16 residues. V was trimmed by 3 bases and J by 6 bases, leaving 19 bases between them.

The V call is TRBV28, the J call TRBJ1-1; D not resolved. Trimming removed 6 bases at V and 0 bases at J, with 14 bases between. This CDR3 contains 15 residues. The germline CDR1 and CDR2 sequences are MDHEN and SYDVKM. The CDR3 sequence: CASRSSGLMNTEAFF. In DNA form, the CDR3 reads TGTGCCAGCAGATCCTCGGGCCTCATGAACACTGAAGCTTTCTTT.

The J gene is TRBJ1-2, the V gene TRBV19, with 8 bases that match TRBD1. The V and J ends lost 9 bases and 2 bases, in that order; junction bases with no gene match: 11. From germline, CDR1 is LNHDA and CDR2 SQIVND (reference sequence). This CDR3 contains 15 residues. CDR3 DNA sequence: TGTGCCAGCGGGGAGACAGGGGCTCCAAACTATGGCTACACCTTC. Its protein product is CASGETGAPNYGYTF.

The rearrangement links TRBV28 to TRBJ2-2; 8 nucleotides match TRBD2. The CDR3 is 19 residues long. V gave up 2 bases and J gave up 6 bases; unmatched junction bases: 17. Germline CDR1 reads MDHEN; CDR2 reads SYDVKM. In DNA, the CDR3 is TGTGCCAGCAGTTTAATAGCTCTTCGGCGGGAGGTTGGGTCCGGGGAGCTGTTTTTT. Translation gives CASSLIALRREVGSGELFF.

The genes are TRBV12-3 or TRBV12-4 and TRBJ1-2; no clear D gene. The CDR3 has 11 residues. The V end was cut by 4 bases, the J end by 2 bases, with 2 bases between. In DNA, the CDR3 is TGTGCCAGCAGTTCCAACTATGGCTACACCTTC. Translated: CASSSNYGYTF.

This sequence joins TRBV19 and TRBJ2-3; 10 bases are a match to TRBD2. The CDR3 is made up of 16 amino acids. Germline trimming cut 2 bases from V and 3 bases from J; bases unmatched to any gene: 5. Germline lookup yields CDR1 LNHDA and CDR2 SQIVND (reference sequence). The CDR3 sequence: CASSIQAGGPTDTQYF. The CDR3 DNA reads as TGTGCCAGTAGTATACAAGCGGGAGGGCCAACAGATACGCAGTATTTT.

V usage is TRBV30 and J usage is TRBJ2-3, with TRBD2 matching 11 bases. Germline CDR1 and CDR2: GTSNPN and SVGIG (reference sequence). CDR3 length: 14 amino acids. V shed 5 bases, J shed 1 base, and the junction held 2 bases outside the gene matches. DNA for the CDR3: TGTGCCTGGGAACTAGCGGGAGGCACAGATACGCAGTATTTT. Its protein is CAWELAGGTDTQYF.

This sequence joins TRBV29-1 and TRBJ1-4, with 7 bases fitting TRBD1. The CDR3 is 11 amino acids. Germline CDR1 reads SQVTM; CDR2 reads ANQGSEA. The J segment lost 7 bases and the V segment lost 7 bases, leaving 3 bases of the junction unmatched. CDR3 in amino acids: CSAGDSEKLFF. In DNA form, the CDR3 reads TGCAGCGCCGGGGACAGTGAAAAACTGTTTTTT.

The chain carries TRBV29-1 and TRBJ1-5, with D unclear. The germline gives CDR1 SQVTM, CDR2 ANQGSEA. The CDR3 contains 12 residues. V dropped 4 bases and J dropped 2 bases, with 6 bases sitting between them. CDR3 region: CSVGTGNQPQHF. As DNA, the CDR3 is TGCAGCGTTGGTACAGGCAATCAGCCCCAGCATTTT.

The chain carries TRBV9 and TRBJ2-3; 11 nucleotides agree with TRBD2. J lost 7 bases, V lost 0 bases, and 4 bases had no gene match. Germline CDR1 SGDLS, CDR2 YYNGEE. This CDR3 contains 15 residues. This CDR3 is CASSVGTSGLHTQYF. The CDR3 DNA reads TGTGCCAGCAGCGTAGGGACTAGCGGGCTTCATACGCAGTATTTT.

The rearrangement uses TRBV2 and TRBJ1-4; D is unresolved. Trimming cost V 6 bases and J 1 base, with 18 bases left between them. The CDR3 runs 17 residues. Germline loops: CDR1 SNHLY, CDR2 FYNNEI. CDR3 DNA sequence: TGTGCCAGCAGGGCTACAGTTGTCCCCGGAACTAATGAAAAACTGTTTTTT. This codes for CASRATVVPGTNEKLFF. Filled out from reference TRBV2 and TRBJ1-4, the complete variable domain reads EPEVTQTPSHQVTQMGQEVILRCVPISNHLYFYWYRQILGQKVEFLVSFYNNEISEKSEIFDDQFSVERPDGSNFTLKIRSTKLEDSAMYFCASRATVVPGTNEKLFFGSGTQLSVL.

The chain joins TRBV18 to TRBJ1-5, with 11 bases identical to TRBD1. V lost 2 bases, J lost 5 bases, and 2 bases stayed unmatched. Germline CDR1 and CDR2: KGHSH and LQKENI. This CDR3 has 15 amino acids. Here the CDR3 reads CASSPGTGGDQPQHF. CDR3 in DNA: TGTGCCAGCTCACCAGGGACAGGGGGGGATCAGCCCCAGCATTTT. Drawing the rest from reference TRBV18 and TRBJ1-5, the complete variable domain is NAGVMQNPRHLVRRRGQEARLRCSPMKGHSHVYWYRQLPEEGLKFMVYLQKENIIDESGMPKERFSAEFPKEGPSILRIQQVVRGDSAAYFCASSPGTGGDQPQHFGDGTRLSIL.

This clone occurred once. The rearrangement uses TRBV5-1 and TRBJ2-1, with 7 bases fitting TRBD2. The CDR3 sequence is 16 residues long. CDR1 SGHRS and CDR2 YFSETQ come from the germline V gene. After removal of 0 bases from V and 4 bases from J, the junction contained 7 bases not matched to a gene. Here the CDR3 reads CASSLGTRGRYNEQFF. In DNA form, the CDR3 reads TGCGCCAGCAGCTTGGGGACGCGGGGGAGATACAATGAGCAGTTCTTC.

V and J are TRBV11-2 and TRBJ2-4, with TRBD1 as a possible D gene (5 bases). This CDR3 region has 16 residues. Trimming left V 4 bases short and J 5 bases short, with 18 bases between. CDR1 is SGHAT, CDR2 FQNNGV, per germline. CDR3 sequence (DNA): TGTGCCAGCAGCTCCGTTGGGGCTAGTATTCAAAACATTCAGTACTTC. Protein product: CASSSVGASIQNIQYF. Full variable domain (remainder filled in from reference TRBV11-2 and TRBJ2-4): EAGVAQSPRYKIIEKRQSVAFWCNPISGHATLYWYQQILGQGPKLLIQFQNNGVVDDSQLPKDRFSAERLKGVDSTLKIQPAKLEDSAVYLCASSSVGASIQNIQYFGAGTRLSVL.

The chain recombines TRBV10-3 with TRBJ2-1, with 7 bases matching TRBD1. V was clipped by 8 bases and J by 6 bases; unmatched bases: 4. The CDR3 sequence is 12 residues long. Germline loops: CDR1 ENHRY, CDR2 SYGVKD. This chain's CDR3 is CAIRDRVNEQFF. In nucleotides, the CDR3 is TGTGCCATCCGGGACAGAGTCAATGAGCAGTTCTTC.

CDR3 loop: CASSPGGTESSGNTIYF. The CDR3 DNA reads as TGTGCCAGCAGCCCCGGGGGGACCGAAAGCTCTGGAAACACCATATATTTT. The rearrangement joins TRBV13 to TRBJ1-3, with D perhaps TRBD1 (5 bases). Trimming pared 5 bases from V and 0 bases from J, leaving 17 bases between. The CDR3 length is 17 residues. CDR1 and CDR2 (germline): PRHDT, FYEKMQ (reference sequence).

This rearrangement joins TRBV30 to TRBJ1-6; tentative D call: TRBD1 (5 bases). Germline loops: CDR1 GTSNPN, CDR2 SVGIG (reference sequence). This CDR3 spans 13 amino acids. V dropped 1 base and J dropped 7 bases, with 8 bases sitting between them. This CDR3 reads CAWSATVNSPLHF. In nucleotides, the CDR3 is TGTGCCTGGAGTGCGACAGTCAATTCACCCCTCCACTTT.

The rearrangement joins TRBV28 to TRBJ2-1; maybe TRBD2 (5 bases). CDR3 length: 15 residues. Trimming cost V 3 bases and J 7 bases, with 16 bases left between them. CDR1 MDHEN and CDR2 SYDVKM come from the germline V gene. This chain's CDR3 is CASSFNGWERNEQFF. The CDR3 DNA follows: TGTGCCAGCAGTTTTAATGGTTGGGAGCGGAATGAGCAGTTCTTC.

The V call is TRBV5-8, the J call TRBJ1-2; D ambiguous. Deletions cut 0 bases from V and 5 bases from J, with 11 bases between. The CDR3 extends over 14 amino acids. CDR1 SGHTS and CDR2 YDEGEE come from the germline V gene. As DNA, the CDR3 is TGTGCCAGCAGCTTGGAACCGGGCCCTTATGGCTACACCTTC. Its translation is CASSLEPGPYGYTF.

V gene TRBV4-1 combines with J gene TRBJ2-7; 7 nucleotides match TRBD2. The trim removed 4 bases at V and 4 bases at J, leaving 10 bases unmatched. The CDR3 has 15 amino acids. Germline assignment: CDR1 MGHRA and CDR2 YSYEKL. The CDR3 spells CASSRERGWAYEQYF. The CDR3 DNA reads TGCGCCAGCAGCCGAGAGCGGGGCTGGGCTTACGAGCAGTACTTC.

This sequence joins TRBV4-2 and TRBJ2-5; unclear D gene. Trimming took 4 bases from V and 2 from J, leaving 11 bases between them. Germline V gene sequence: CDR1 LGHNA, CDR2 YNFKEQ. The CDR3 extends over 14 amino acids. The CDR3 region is CASSPSEIQETQYF. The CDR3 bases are TGTGCCAGCAGCCCCTCTGAAATACAAGAGACCCAGTACTTC.

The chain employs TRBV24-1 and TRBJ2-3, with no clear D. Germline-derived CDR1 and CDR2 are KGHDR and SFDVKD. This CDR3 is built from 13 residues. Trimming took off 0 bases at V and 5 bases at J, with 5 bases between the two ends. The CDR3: CATSDLGVDTQYF. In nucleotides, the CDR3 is TGTGCCACCAGTGATTTGGGAGTAGATACGCAGTATTTT.

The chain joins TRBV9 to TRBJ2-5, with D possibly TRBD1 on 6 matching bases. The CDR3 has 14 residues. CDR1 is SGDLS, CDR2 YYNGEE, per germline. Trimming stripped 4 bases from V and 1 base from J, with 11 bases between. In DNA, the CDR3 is TGTGCCAGCAGCTGGACAGTCTCCCAAGAGACCCAGTACTTC. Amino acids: CASSWTVSQETQYF.

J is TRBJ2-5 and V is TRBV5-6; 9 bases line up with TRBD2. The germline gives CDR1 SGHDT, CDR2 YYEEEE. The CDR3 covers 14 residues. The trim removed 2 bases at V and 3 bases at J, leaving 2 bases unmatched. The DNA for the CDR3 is TGTGCCAGCAGCTTTTTAGCGGGAGAAGAGACCCAGTACTTC. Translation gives CASSFLAGEETQYF.

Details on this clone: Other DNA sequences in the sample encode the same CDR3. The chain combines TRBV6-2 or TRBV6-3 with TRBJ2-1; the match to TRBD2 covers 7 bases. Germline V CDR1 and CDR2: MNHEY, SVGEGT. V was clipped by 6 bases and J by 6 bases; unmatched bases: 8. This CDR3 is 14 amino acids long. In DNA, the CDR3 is TGTGCCAGCAGCCAAAGCGGGACGTCCAATGAGCAGTTCTTC. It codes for CASSQSGTSNEQFF.

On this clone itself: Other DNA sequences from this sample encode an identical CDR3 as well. The chain's CDR3 is CASNSGANVLTF. The CDR3 DNA is TGTGCCAGTAATTCTGGGGCCAACGTCCTGACTTTC. J is TRBJ2-6 and V is TRBV19, with no clear D. V was trimmed by 7 bases and J by 1 base, leaving 2 bases between them. Looked up from germline, CDR1 is LNHDA and CDR2 is SQIVND (reference sequence). The CDR3 has 12 residues. Drawing the rest from reference TRBV19 and TRBJ2-6, the complete variable domain is DGGITQSPKYLFRKEGQNVTLSCEQNLNHDAMYWYRQDPGQGLRLIYYSQIVNDFQKGDIAEGYSVSREKKESFPLTVTSAQKNPTAFYLCASNSGANVLTFGAGSRLTVL.

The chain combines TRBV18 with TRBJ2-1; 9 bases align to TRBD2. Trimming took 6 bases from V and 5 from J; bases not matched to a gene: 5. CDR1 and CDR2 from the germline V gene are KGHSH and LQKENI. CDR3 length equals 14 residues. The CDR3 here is CASSTSGINNEQFF. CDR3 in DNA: TGTGCCAGCTCGACTAGCGGAATCAACAATGAGCAGTTCTTC.

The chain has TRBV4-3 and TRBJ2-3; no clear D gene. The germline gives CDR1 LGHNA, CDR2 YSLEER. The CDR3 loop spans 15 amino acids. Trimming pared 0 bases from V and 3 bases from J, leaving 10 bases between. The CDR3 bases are TGCGCCAGCAGCCAAGAGGGTTCGCGAACAGATACGCAGTATTTT. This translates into CASSQEGSRTDTQYF.

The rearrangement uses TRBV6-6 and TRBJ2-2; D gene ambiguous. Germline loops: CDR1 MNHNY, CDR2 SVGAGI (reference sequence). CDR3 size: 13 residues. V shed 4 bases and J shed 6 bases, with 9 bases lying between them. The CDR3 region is CASSSRLAGELFF. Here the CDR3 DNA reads TGTGCCAGCAGTTCCCGGTTAGCCGGGGAGCTGTTTTTT.

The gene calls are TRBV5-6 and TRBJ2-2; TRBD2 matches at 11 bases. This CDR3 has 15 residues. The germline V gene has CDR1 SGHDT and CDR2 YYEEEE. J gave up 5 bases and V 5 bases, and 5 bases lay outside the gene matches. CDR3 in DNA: TGTGCCAGCAGGCTAGCGGGAGGTCCGACCGGGGAGCTGTTTTTT. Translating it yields CASRLAGGPTGELFF.